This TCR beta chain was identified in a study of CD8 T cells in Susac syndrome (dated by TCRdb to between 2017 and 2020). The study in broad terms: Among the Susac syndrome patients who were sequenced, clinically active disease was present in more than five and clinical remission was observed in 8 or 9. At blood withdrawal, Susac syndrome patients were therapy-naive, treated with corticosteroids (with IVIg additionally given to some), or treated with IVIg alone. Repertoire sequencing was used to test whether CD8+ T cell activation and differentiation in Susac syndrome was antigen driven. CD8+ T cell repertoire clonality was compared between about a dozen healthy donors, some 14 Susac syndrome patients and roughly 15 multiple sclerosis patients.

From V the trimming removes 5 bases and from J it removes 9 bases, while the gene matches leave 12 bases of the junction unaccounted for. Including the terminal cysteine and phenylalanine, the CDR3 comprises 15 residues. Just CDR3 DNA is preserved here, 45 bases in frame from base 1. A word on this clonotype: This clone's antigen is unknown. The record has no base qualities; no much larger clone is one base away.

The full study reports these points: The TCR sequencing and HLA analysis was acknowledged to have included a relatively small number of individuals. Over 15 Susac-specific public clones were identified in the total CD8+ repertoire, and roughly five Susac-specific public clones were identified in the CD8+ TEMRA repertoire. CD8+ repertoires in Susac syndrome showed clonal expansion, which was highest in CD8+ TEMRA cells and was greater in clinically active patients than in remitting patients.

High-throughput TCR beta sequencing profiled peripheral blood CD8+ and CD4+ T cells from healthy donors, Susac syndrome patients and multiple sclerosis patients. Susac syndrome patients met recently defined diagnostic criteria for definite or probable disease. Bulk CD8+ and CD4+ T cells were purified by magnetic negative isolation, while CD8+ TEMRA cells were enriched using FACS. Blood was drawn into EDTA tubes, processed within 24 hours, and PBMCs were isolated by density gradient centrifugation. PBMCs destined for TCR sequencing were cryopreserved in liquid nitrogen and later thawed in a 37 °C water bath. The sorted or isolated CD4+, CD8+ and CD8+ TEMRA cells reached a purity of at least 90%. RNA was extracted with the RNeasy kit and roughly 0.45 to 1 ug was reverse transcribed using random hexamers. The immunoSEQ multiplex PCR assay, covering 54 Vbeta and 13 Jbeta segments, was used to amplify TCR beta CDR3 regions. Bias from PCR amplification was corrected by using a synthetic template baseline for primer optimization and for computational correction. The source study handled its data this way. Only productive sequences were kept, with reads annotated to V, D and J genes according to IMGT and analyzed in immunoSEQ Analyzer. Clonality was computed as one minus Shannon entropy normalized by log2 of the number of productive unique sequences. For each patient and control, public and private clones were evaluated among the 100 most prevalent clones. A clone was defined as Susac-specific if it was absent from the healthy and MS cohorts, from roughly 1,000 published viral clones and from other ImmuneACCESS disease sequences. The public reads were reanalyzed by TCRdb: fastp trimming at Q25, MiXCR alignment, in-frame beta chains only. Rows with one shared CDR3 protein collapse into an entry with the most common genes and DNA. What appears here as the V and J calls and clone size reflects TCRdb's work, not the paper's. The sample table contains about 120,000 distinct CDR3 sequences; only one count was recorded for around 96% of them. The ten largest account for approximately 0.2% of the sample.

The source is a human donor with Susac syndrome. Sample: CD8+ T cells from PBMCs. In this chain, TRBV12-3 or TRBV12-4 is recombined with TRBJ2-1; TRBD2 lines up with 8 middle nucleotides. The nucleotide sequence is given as TGTGCCAGCAGTGGGAGGACTAGCAGGGTCGGTGAGCAGTTCTTC. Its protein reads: CASSGRTSRVGEQFF.